One and the same sample provided the 27 T cell receptor beta chains below, sequenced in a study of blood T cell repertoires in COVID-19 (dated by TCRdb to the early 2020s). Library construction relied on the immunoSEQ multiplex PCR assay. Sourced from immuneACCESS, this table was stored by TCRdb with only in-frame sequences that have V and J called. A share of the clones is absent; for the studies checked, an unresolved V gene accounts for under half, and the remainder has no known explanation. The sample includes about 40,000 clones, with roughly four fifths observed a single time. The leading ten clones occupy less than 25% of the sample. Sequencing was carried out using peripheral blood. These receptors were obtained from a human donor with acute or convalescent COVID-19. The donor label of this sample is uncertain.

The rearrangement uses TRBV5-1 and TRBJ2-2; TRBD2 might be the D (5 bases). Trimming left V 1 base short and J 3 bases short, with 13 bases between. This CDR3 is 16 amino acids long. From germline, CDR1 is SGHRS and CDR2 YFSETQ. The chain's CDR3 is CASSLTTSFDTGELFF. Here the CDR3 DNA reads TGCGCCAGCAGCTTGACTACTAGTTTCGACACCGGGGAGCTGTTTTTT.

The rearrangement joins TRBV28 to TRBJ2-7; 7 bases are a match to TRBD2. The germline gives CDR1 MDHEN, CDR2 SYDVKM. The CDR3 loop spans 17 amino acids. V was pared by 4 bases and J by 7 bases, with 19 bases of the junction left unmatched. CDR3 DNA sequence: TGTGCCAGCAGTTCCCCTTTGGCGGCGGGAGAGACGGGTGAGCAGTACTTC. It specifies CASSSPLAAGETGEQYF.

The chain employs TRBV4-1 and TRBJ2-7; TRBD1 matches 7 bases. This CDR3 spans 15 amino acids. Germline values: CDR1 MGHRA, CDR2 YSYEKL. The V segment lost 0 bases and the J segment 3 bases; nucleotides outside the gene matches: 5. This CDR3 reads CASSQEDRPNYEQYF. CDR3 in DNA: TGCGCCAGCAGCCAAGAGGACAGGCCCAACTACGAGCAGTACTTC.

This sequence joins TRBV9 and TRBJ2-5; maybe TRBD2 (7 bases). The CDR3 has 15 residues. Germline V gene data show CDR1 as SGDLS and CDR2 as YYNGEE. V gave up 4 bases and J gave up 5 bases, with 18 bases separating them. Here the CDR3 reads CASSSRGAGRETQYF. The CDR3 coding sequence is TGTGCCAGCAGCTCCCGGGGGGCGGGTCGGGAGACCCAGTACTTC. The entire variable domain, with the rest obtained from reference TRBV9 and TRBJ2-5, is as follows: DSGVTQTPKHLITATGQRVTLRCSPRSGDLSVYWYQQSLDQGLQFLIQYYNGEERAKGNILERFSAQQFPDLHSELNLSSLELGDSALYFCASSSRGAGRETQYFGPGTRLLVL.

The chain uses TRBV7-8 and TRBJ1-1; maybe TRBD1 (6 bases). Trimming pared 4 bases from V and 10 bases from J, leaving 16 bases between. The CDR3 has 13 residues. Germline assignment: CDR1 SGHVS and CDR2 FQNEAQ. CDR3: CASSSKQGTRAFF. CDR3 coding DNA: TGTGCCAGCAGCTCCAAGCAGGGGACCAGAGCTTTCTTT.

This sequence joins TRBV18 and TRBJ1-2; no clear D gene. CDR1 is KGHSH, CDR2 LQKENI, per germline. Trimming took 3 bases from V and 2 from J, leaving 16 bases between them. CDR3 size: 16 residues. The CDR3 region has the DNA TGTGCCAGCTCACCCTCCTGGACGGGAGGGAACTATGGCTACACCTTC. Its protein is CASSPSWTGGNYGYTF.

The chain combines TRBV3-1 (or the pseudogene TRBV3-2) with TRBJ1-4; D gene ambiguous. CDR3 length: 14 residues. V was trimmed by 0 bases and J by 6 bases, leaving 8 bases between them. CDR1 and CDR2 from the germline V gene are LGHDT and YNNKEL (reference sequence). This CDR3 is CASSQESDYEKLFF. The DNA of the CDR3 is TGTGCCAGCAGCCAAGAGTCAGATTATGAAAAACTGTTTTTT.

The table lists this clone with a few counts. V gene TRBV18 combines with J gene TRBJ1-1, with D perhaps TRBD1 (6 bases). There are 14 residues in the CDR3. CDR1 is KGHSH and CDR2 is LQKENI in the germline V gene. Trimming shortened V by 3 bases and J by 7 bases, and 15 bases separated the two germline ends. The CDR3 nucleotides read TGTGCCAGCTCACCGGTAAACAGGGTTGTTGAAGCTTTCTTT. Amino acid sequence: CASSPVNRVVEAFF.

The V and J genes are TRBV18 and TRBJ1-5, with D possibly matching TRBD1 (5 bases). Germline CDR1 and CDR2: KGHSH and LQKENI. This CDR3 comprises 15 residues. Trimming pared 2 bases from V and 0 bases from J, leaving 8 bases between. CDR3 protein: CASSPGTRSNQPQHF. DNA for the CDR3: TGTGCCAGCTCACCAGGGACTCGTAGCAATCAGCCCCAGCATTTT.

This clone came up once. V and J are TRBV5-1 and TRBJ1-1, with D tentatively TRBD1 (6 bases). Germline CDR1 and CDR2: SGHRS and YFSETQ. CDR3 size: 16 residues. Trimming cost V 2 bases and J 2 bases, with 16 bases left between them. DNA of the CDR3: TGCGCCAGCAGCTTACGGCCAGGGGTAGAAAACACTGAAGCTTTCTTT. Protein product: CASSLRPGVENTEAFF.

This chain connects TRBV7-2 to TRBJ2-7, with D possibly TRBD2 on 6 matching bases. The germline V gene encodes CDR1 SGHTA and CDR2 FQGNSA. The V gene lost 1 base and the J gene lost 4 bases, with 17 bases spanning the gap. The CDR3 length is 16 residues. Here the CDR3 reads CASSLGSDLARYEQYF. The DNA for the CDR3 is TGTGCCAGCAGCTTAGGCAGCGATCTAGCGAGATACGAGCAGTACTTC.

The chain combines TRBV19 with TRBJ2-1; 14 nucleotides line up with TRBD2. CDR3 size: 16 residues. V dropped 6 bases and J dropped 7; count of bases not matched to a gene: 8. CDR1 is LNHDA and CDR2 is SQIVND in the germline V gene (reference sequence). In nucleotides, the CDR3 is TGTGCCAGTAGCTACGGGACTAGCGGGAGAGGGAATGAGCAGTTCTTC. Residues: CASSYGTSGRGNEQFF.

The genes are TRBV28 and TRBJ1-6, with D unclear. Trimming took off 5 bases at V and 7 bases at J, with 6 bases between the two ends. CDR1 is MDHEN and CDR2 is SYDVKM in the germline V gene. The CDR3 length is 12 residues. The CDR3 DNA reads TGTGCCAGCAGTCTATCAAATTCACCCCTCCACTTT. It specifies CASSLSNSPLHF.

V gene TRBV19 combines with J gene TRBJ2-3; TRBD1 matches 7 bases. The germline gives CDR1 LNHDA, CDR2 SQIVND (reference sequence). This CDR3 is built from 14 residues. Losses at the gene ends were 3 bases for V and 5 bases for J; bases not matched to a gene: 5. The CDR3 protein is CASSIFRDRDTQYF. CDR3 in DNA: TGTGCCAGTAGTATTTTCCGGGACAGAGATACGCAGTATTTT.

The J gene is TRBJ1-5, the V gene TRBV5-1; D call uncertain. The CDR3 totals 15 residues. CDR1 and CDR2 from the germline V gene are SGHRS and YFSETQ. Trimming took off 0 bases at V and 0 bases at J, with 7 bases between the two ends. The CDR3 sequence: CASSLVGASNQPQHF. The DNA of the CDR3 is TGCGCCAGCAGCTTGGTGGGAGCTAGCAATCAGCCCCAGCATTTT.

This clone was picked up a small number of times. The V gene is TRBV30, the J gene TRBJ1-2; D unresolved. The V gene lost 5 bases and the J gene lost 8 bases, with 18 bases spanning the gap. The CDR3 sequence is 13 residues long. Germline values: CDR1 GTSNPN, CDR2 SVGIG (reference sequence). CDR3 nucleotides: TGTGCCTGGCGGGGTGTGGGGTCGAGAGGCTACACCTTC. Its translation is CAWRGVGSRGYTF.

This clone was seen only a few times. This chain connects TRBV11-2 to TRBJ1-2, with D maybe TRBD1 (6 bases). The germline CDR1 and CDR2 sequences are SGHAT and FQNNGV. V was clipped by 6 bases and J by 6 bases, with 14 bases between them. The CDR3 covers 13 residues. CDR3 bases: TGTGCCAGCAGTACAATAGGGGGGGATGGCTACACCTTC. This encodes CASSTIGGDGYTF. Complete variable domain (other parts from reference TRBV11-2 and TRBJ1-2): EAGVAQSPRYKIIEKRQSVAFWCNPISGHATLYWYQQILGQGPKLLIQFQNNGVVDDSQLPKDRFSAERLKGVDSTLKIQPAKLEDSAVYLCASSTIGGDGYTFGSGTRLTVV.

This chain links TRBV7-2 with TRBJ2-1; 15 bases are shared with TRBD2. The CDR3 runs 16 residues. V was clipped by 4 bases and J by 11 bases; unmatched bases: 9. Germline V CDR1 and CDR2: SGHTA, FQGNSA. In DNA, the CDR3 is TGTGCCAGCAGCTACTCCCCGGGACTAGCGGGGGGTCAGCAGTTCTTC. Translation: CASSYSPGLAGGQQFF.

This chain joins TRBV10-1 and TRBJ2-5, with TRBD1 identical over 12 bases. The ends lost 6 bases at V and 8 bases at J; junction bases unmatched: 4. CDR3 length equals 13 residues. Germline V gives CDR1 WNHNN, CDR2 SYGVQD (reference sequence). Written as DNA, the CDR3 is TGCGCCAGCAGCCCCGGGACAGGGGGCACCCAGTACTTC. Translated, it gives CASSPGTGGTQYF.

The chain couples TRBV30 to TRBJ2-1; 8 positions match TRBD2. The trim removed 4 bases at V and 1 base at J, leaving 6 bases unmatched. There are 15 residues in the CDR3. CDR1 and CDR2 (germline): GTSNPN, SVGIG (reference sequence). The CDR3 nucleotides read TGTGCCTGGAAGGGCGGGGGGACTTCCTACAATGAGCAGTTCTTC. Translated, it gives CAWKGGGTSYNEQFF.

The V gene is TRBV27, the J gene TRBJ1-1; TRBD1 matches 7 bases. This CDR3 has 11 residues. J lost 12 bases, V lost 6 bases, and 7 bases had no gene match. Germline V lookup: CDR1 MNHEY, CDR2 SMNVEV (reference sequence). In DNA form, the CDR3 reads TGTGCCAGCAGACAGGGGCTAAGGACTTTCTTT. This codes for CASRQGLRTFF.

The V and J genes are TRBV10-2 and TRBJ1-1, with D possibly being TRBD1 (6 bases). V was clipped by 2 bases and J by 5 bases, with 9 bases between them. The CDR3 is made up of 13 amino acids. CDR1 is WSHSY and CDR2 is SAAADI in the germline V gene. The CDR3 bases are TGCGCCAGCAGTGAGCAGGGGAAAACTGAAGCTTTCTTT. Translation: CASSEQGKTEAFF.

The rearrangement links TRBV5-5 to TRBJ2-3, with D tentatively TRBD1 (6 bases). Deletions cut 5 bases from V and 0 bases from J, with 19 bases between. The CDR3 has 17 residues. Germline lookup yields CDR1 SGHKS and CDR2 YYEKEE (reference sequence). As DNA, the CDR3 is TGTGCCAGCAGGTACAACAGGGAGATGGATAGCACAGATACGCAGTATTTT. Translated, it gives CASRYNREMDSTDTQYF.

The chain uses TRBV6-5 and TRBJ2-1; TRBD1 matches 7 bases. V lost 2 bases, J lost 7 bases, and 11 bases stayed unmatched. The germline V gene has CDR1 MNHEY and CDR2 SVGAGI. This CDR3 region has 16 residues. CDR3 DNA: TGTGCCAGCAGTTACCAATCCCAGGGGGTAGGTAATGAGCAGTTCTTC. It is translated as CASSYQSQGVGNEQFF.

This chain links TRBV9 with TRBJ2-1; 10 bases fit TRBD2. The CDR3 totals 15 residues. Looked up from germline, CDR1 is SGDLS and CDR2 is YYNGEE. After removal of 3 bases from V and 5 bases from J, the junction contained 5 bases not matched to a gene. The CDR3 sequence: CASSEAGLANNEQFF. DNA for the CDR3: TGTGCCAGCAGCGAGGCGGGACTAGCGAACAATGAGCAGTTCTTC. Complete variable domain (other parts from reference TRBV9 and TRBJ2-1): DSGVTQTPKHLITATGQRVTLRCSPRSGDLSVYWYQQSLDQGLQFLIQYYNGEERAKGNILERFSAQQFPDLHSELNLSSLELGDSALYFCASSEAGLANNEQFFGPGTRLTVL.

This chain joins TRBV30 and TRBJ1-5, with 8 bases that match TRBD1. This CDR3 contains 11 residues. The junction had 4 bases not matched to a gene; V was cut back by 3 bases and J by 12 bases. Germline V CDR1 and CDR2: GTSNPN, SVGIG (reference sequence). Here the CDR3 reads CAWRDREVQHF. In nucleotides, the CDR3 is TGTGCCTGGAGGGACAGGGAGGTCCAGCATTTT.

The V and J genes are TRBV28 and TRBJ1-1, with 8 positions matching TRBD1. Trimming cost V 2 bases and J 5 bases; bases outside gene matches: 10. The V gene's germline CDR1 is MDHEN and CDR2 SYDVKM. The CDR3 contains 16 residues. The CDR3 protein is CASSLGQGASLTEAFF. CDR3 DNA sequence: TGTGCCAGCAGTTTAGGGCAGGGGGCCTCCCTTACTGAAGCTTTCTTT.